This section outlines one T cell receptor (beta chain) sequence together with its context. The antigen is undetermined. V lost 4 bases and J lost 4; bases outside the gene matches: 11. The CDR3 loop spans 16 amino acids. CDR1 SGHNT and CDR2 YYREEE come from the germline V gene (reference sequence). The data were taken from a study of cytomegalovirus exposure and HLA in healthy donors. Study at large: Tens of millions of unique TCRs from HLA-typed donors made up an early data release. Study-level findings and limits: According to a later analysis, most TCR beta chains associated with CMV appeared HLA-restricted.

13 Jbeta primers and 60 Vbeta primers were used for the PCR. Some clones are missing from TCRdb's copy, which holds only in-frame ones; the method was immunoSEQ multiplex PCR. In all, the sample yields roughly 150,000 clones. Sequenced material: PBMCs. The chain is built from TRBV5-4 and TRBJ2-4; 7 nucleotides align to TRBD2. The TCR was taken from a woman aged 45 to 65 in good health and CMV-seronegative. DNA for the CDR3: TGTGCCAGCAGCGCCCAATTAGCGGGTGGTAAAAACATTCAGTACTTC. This encodes CASSAQLAGGKNIQYF.